This passage covers 7 T cell receptor beta chains from one sample sequenced in a study of cytomegalovirus exposure and HLA in healthy donors. Both 60 Vbeta primers and 13 Jbeta primers went into the PCR. Assay: immunoSEQ multiplex PCR; the TCRdb copy retains only in-frame clones and omits some. Here the sample spans roughly 200,000 clones, 80% being singletons. The specimen sequenced was PBMCs. These receptors were taken from a boy under 18 in good health and CMV-seronegative.

V usage is TRBV12-5 and J usage is TRBJ2-2; a possible D gene is TRBD1 (6 bases). V was pared by 5 bases and J by 3 bases, with 13 bases between. This CDR3 has 15 residues. Germline CDR1 is LGHNT and CDR2 is FRNRAP. CDR3 protein: CASGPPGQDTGELFF. DNA of the CDR3: TGTGCTAGTGGTCCACCGGGACAAGACACCGGGGAGCTGTTTTTT.

This clone was counted between two and nine times. This chain joins TRBV7-2 and TRBJ2-4; a weak D match, TRBD1 (5 bases). Per germline, CDR1 SGHTA and CDR2 FQGNSA. The CDR3 is 16 residues long. With 1 base removed from V and 0 bases from J, the gap between germline ends came to 10 bases. CDR3 sequence reads: CASSLEGVLAKNIQYF. The CDR3 region has the DNA TGTGCCAGCAGCTTAGAAGGGGTACTAGCCAAAAACATTCAGTACTTC.

The V and J genes are TRBV4-2 and TRBJ2-7, with 9 nucleotides matching TRBD2. The CDR3 extends over 17 amino acids. V lost 0 bases, J lost 1 base, and 7 bases stayed unmatched. CDR1 and CDR2 (germline): LGHNA, YNFKEQ. Here the CDR3 DNA reads TGTGCCAGCAGCCAAGACGGGCTAGCGGGGCGGTCCTACGAGCAGTACTTC. Amino acid sequence: CASSQDGLAGRSYEQYF.

V usage is TRBV11-3 and J usage is TRBJ1-2; D not resolved. Germline-derived CDR1 and CDR2 are SGHNT and YENEEA. This CDR3 region has 15 residues. Trimming removed 4 bases from V and 2 bases from J, with 14 bases in between. For the CDR3, the DNA is TGTGCCAGCAGCTCAGGAGGTGTGTCAAACTATGGCTACACCTTC. Translation: CASSSGGVSNYGYTF.

V usage is TRBV7-9 and J usage is TRBJ2-5; D is possibly TRBD1 (6 bases). The DNA end lines up better with TRBJ2-7; the J call may be wrong. The CDR3 has 14 amino acids. Germline CDR1 and CDR2: SEHNR and FQNEAQ (reference sequence). The CDR3 nucleotides are TGTGCCAGCAACCAGGCCGGGACAACGGACGAGCAGTACTTC. Its translation: CASNQAGTTDEQYF.

The rearrangement joins TRBV30 to TRBJ2-2, with D possibly TRBD1 on 6 matching bases. Germline values: CDR1 GTSNPN, CDR2 SVGIG (reference sequence). The CDR3 is 14 residues long. The ends were cut back, 0 bases at V and 7 bases at J, with 12 bases in the middle. CDR3 loop: CAWSVAGVSGELFF. The CDR3 bases are TGTGCCTGGAGTGTAGCAGGGGTTAGCGGGGAGCTGTTTTTT.

This CDR3 reads CASSPQTGGRNEQYF. CDR3 bases: TGTGCCAGCAGCCCCCAGACAGGGGGCCGGAACGAGCAGTACTTC. The chain employs TRBV7-3 and TRBJ2-5, with 10 bases that match TRBD1. With the DNA end fitting TRBJ2-7 better, the J assignment may be wrong. Germline lookup yields CDR1 SGHTA and CDR2 FQGTGA. The CDR3 runs 15 residues.